A selection of T cell receptor beta chains follows, all from one sample in a study of T cell responses to AZD1222 COVID-19 vaccine. This table comes from immunoSEQ multiplex PCR, and its TCRdb copy is limited to in-frame clones, with some not included. The table records over 140,000 clones, 80% to 95% of them present only once. The sequencing here drew on peripheral blood, taken on day 0 of AZD1222 vaccination. These TCRs come from an adult in good health. CDR3s include the opening cysteine and the closing phenylalanine or tryptophan. D genes are given only for firm matches. Expanded clones get a size class; other rows say once, few or many, or leave the size out.

DNA: TGTGCCAGCAGCCCCTGGACAGGGGCGGGTGAAAAACTGTTTTTT
CDR3: CASSPWTGAGEKLFF
D: TRBD1
J: TRBJ1-4
V: TRBV3-1/TRBV3-2
length: 15
size: few

DNA: TGCGCCAGCAGCCCAGGCGGGGTTAGCTCCTACGAGCAGTACTTC
CDR3: CASSPGGVSSYEQYF
D: .
J: TRBJ2-7
V: TRBV5-1
length: 15
size: .

DNA: TGTGCCAGCAGCTTAGCGCCTACCTGGGAGACCCAGTACTTC
CDR3: CASSLAPTWETQYF
D: .
J: TRBJ2-5
V: TRBV7-2
length: 14
size: .

DNA: TGCAGCGTTGAACTCTCCAAAGACTCACCCCTCCACTTT
CDR3: CSVELSKDSPLHF
D: .
J: TRBJ1-6
V: TRBV29-1
length: 13
size: .

DNA: TGTGCCAGTACGTCGCCCGCTGGGAGCGGGAGCGGCGCCTACGAGCAGTACTTC
CDR3: CASTSPAGSGSGAYEQYF
D: TRBD2
J: TRBJ2-7
V: TRBV19
length: 18
size: .

DNA: TGTGCCAGCAGTTCCGGACTAGCGGGAAGCAATGAGCAGTTCTTC
CDR3: CASSSGLAGSNEQFF
D: TRBD2
J: TRBJ2-1
V: TRBV28
length: 15
size: .

DNA: TGTGCCAGTAGTTCCGGGACAGGGGACCCCCGTCGTGTATATGGCAATCAGCCCCAGCATTTT
CDR3: CASSSGTGDPRRVYGNQPQHF
D: TRBD1
J: TRBJ1-5
V: TRBV19
length: 21
size: .

DNA: TGTGCCAGCAGTAATACGGGACAGCCTAATTCACCCCTCCACTTT
CDR3: CASSNTGQPNSPLHF
D: TRBD1
J: TRBJ1-6
V: TRBV2
length: 15
size: once

DNA: TGTGCCAGCAGTTACACAGGGTCTGAAGAGACCCAGTACTTC
CDR3: CASSYTGSEETQYF
D: .
J: TRBJ2-5
V: TRBV6-2/TRBV6-3
length: 14
size: .

DNA: TGTGCCAGTAGTATAGGGACACCCTCGGAACCCCAGCATTTT
CDR3: CASSIGTPSEPQHF
D: .
J: TRBJ1-5
V: TRBV19
length: 14
size: .

DNA: TGTGCCAGTAGTTCCCCTCCCGGGACTAGCGTCTACAATGAGCAGTTCTTC
CDR3: CASSSPPGTSVYNEQFF
D: TRBD2
J: TRBJ2-1
V: TRBV19
length: 17
size: .

DNA: TGTGCCAGTAGTATCGGGGTTTTGGGCAATCAGCCCCAGCATTTT
CDR3: CASSIGVLGNQPQHF
D: .
J: TRBJ1-5
V: TRBV19
length: 15
size: .